The TCR beta chain under discussion was sequenced for a study of cytomegalovirus exposure and HLA in healthy donors. 13 Jbeta primers and 60 Vbeta primers were used for the PCR. Profiling relied on immunoSEQ multiplex PCR, and the TCRdb table lists in-frame clones only, not all of them. Of 150,000 to 200,000 clones in the sample, roughly four fifths were seen once. The donors (healthy individuals) were bone marrow donors. CDR1 is SQVTM, CDR2 ANQGSEA, per germline. There are 13 residues in the CDR3. V lost 2 bases, J lost 11 bases, and 9 bases stayed unmatched. The sequence came from a man aged 50 to 60 in good health and CMV-seropositive. This chain links TRBV29-1 with TRBJ2-1, with 7 positions matching TRBD1. The material sequenced was PBMCs. DNA for the CDR3: TGCAGCGTTGAACAACAGGGGTCTGGACAGCAGTTCTTC. Its translation: CSVEQQGSGQQFF.